These 31 T cell receptor beta chains originate from one sample sequenced in a study of T cells in Graves' hyperthyroidism and ophthalmopathy. Template material for amplifying TCR beta CDR3 regions consisted of RNA transcripts. During a first-round RT-PCR of the TCR CDR3, the HTBI primer set was used. TCRdb re-called the multiplex PCR reads with MiXCR, one entry per CDR3 protein. The sample has about 560,000 distinct CDR3 sequences, approximately 15% seen once. The material sequenced was blood. These receptors all come from a woman under 30 with Graves' hyperthyroidism.

The table lists this clonotype with a few counts. The chain couples TRBV4-3 to TRBJ1-2; no firm D call. The CDR3 contains 15 residues. Looked up from germline, CDR1 is LGHNA and CDR2 is YSLEER. Trimming pared 0 bases from V and 4 bases from J, leaving 12 bases between. In DNA, the CDR3 is TGCGCCAGCAGCCAAGATGCAGGCGGGGTCTATGGCTACACCTTC. Translation gives CASSQDAGGVYGYTF.

V gene TRBV28 combines with J gene TRBJ2-1; the D gene is possibly TRBD2 (5 bases). V dropped 3 bases and J dropped 8 bases, with 8 bases sitting between them. Germline CDR1 is MDHEN and CDR2 is SYDVKM. This CDR3 is 12 amino acids long. DNA of the CDR3: TGTGCCAGCAGTTTCGGAGGCCATGAGCAGTTCTTC. Translation gives CASSFGGHEQFF. The whole variable domain, remainder taken from reference TRBV28 and TRBJ2-1, is DVKVTQSSRYLVKRTGEKVFLECVQDMDHENMFWYRQDPGLGLRLIYFSYDVKMKEKGDIPEGYSVSREKKERFSLILESASTNQTSMYLCASSFGGHEQFFGPGTRLTVL.

The V gene is TRBV2, the J gene TRBJ1-1; weak D call: TRBD1 (6 bases). Between the trimmed V and J ends, which lost 7 bases and 5 bases, there was a span of 17 bases. Germline loops: CDR1 SNHLY, CDR2 FYNNEI. The CDR3 is made up of 14 amino acids. The CDR3, as DNA: TGTGCCAGCATGGGGCAGGGGCTGGGGACTGAAGCTTTCTTT. Protein sequence: CASMGQGLGTEAFF.

This clonotype was seen many times. The rearrangement joins TRBV7-8 to TRBJ2-3, with TRBD2 matching over 10 bases. There are 16 residues in the CDR3. CDR1 is SGHVS, CDR2 FQNEAQ, per germline. V dropped 1 base and J dropped 4; count of bases not matched to a gene: 5. The CDR3 spells CASSLVPSGGADTQYF. As DNA, the CDR3 is TGTGCCAGCAGCTTAGTCCCTAGCGGGGGTGCAGATACGCAGTATTTT.

This clonotype showed up just a few times. V gene TRBV10-3 combines with J gene TRBJ2-1; TRBD2 aligns across 11 bases. Trimming at V came to 6 bases and at J to 7 bases, leaving 8 bases not matched to a gene. Per germline, CDR1 ENHRY and CDR2 SYGVKD. The CDR3 totals 15 residues. CDR3 sequence: CAISSKTSGVNEQFF. The CDR3 bases are TGTGCCATCAGCTCAAAGACTAGCGGGGTGAATGAGCAGTTCTTC.

This clonotype came up a few times. The gene calls are TRBV24-1 and TRBJ2-2; D remains ambiguous. CDR3 length: 15 amino acids. Germline CDR1 KGHDR, CDR2 SFDVKD. The ends were cut back, 0 bases at V and 4 bases at J, with 8 bases in the middle. The DNA for the CDR3 is TGTGCCACCAGTGATTTGCAGGCGGCCACCGGGGAGCTGTTTTTT. The encoded protein is CATSDLQAATGELFF.

This clonotype was picked up many times. Relative to the germline gene, one junction end is altered; a read error may explain this. V usage is TRBV6-1 and J usage is TRBJ2-3, with TRBD2 identical over 9 bases. The CDR3 length is 14 residues. CDR1 is MNHNS, CDR2 SASEGT, per germline. The CDR3 nucleotides read TGTGCCAGCAGTCAAGCGGGGGGTCGCGATACGCAGTATTTT. Translated: CASSQAGGRDTQYF.

This clonotype was recorded many times. V gene TRBV19 combines with J gene TRBJ1-3, with D unresolved. Germline V gene lookup returns CDR1 LNHDA and CDR2 SQIVND (reference sequence). Trimming left V 7 bases short and J 0 bases short, with 16 bases between. The CDR3 extends over 16 amino acids. CDR3 sequence: CASTTRSGSSGNTIYF. The CDR3 DNA is TGTGCCAGTACCACACGGTCCGGGAGCTCTGGAAACACCATATATTTT.

The V and J genes are TRBV7-9 and TRBJ2-1; 7 bases align to TRBD2. The J segment lost 4 bases and the V segment lost 1 base, leaving 10 bases of the junction unmatched. Per germline, CDR1 SEHNR and CDR2 FQNEAQ (reference sequence). The CDR3 is 17 amino acids. The CDR3 sequence: CASSLEAKRDYYNEQFF. The CDR3 region has the DNA TGTGCCAGCAGCTTAGAAGCTAAGCGGGACTATTACAATGAGCAGTTCTTC. The full variable domain, its missing parts supplied by reference TRBV7-9 and TRBJ2-1, is DTGVSQNPRHKITKRGQNVTFRCDPISEHNRLYWYRQTLGQGPEFLTYFQNEAQLEKSRLLSDRFSAERPKGSFSTLEIQRTEQGDSAMYLCASSLEAKRDYYNEQFFGPGTRLTVL.

This clonotype was seen repeatedly, ten times or more. The CDR3: CASSSTGQGAYEQYF. In DNA form, the CDR3 reads TGTGCCAGCAGCTCAACCGGACAGGGGGCCTACGAGCAGTACTTC. The V call is TRBV5-5, the J call TRBJ2-7, with 10 bases aligning to TRBD1. Trimming removed 3 bases from V and 2 bases from J; junction bases left unmatched: 5. The CDR3 has 15 residues. Germline V gives CDR1 SGHKS, CDR2 YYEKEE (reference sequence).

This clonotype turned up a few times. V is TRBV28 and J is TRBJ2-2; 8 bases are a match to TRBD2. The CDR3 spans 17 residues. V trimming: 3 bases; J trimming: 4 bases; junction bases outside the gene matches: 10. Germline CDR1 MDHEN, CDR2 SYDVKM. The CDR3 DNA reads as TGTGCCAGCAGTTTGTTTGGCGGGGGGCGGCGCACCGGGGAGCTGTTTTTT. Encoded protein: CASSLFGGGRRTGELFF. Based on the CDR3 plus reference TRBV28 and TRBJ2-2, the full variable domain is DVKVTQSSRYLVKRTGEKVFLECVQDMDHENMFWYRQDPGLGLRLIYFSYDVKMKEKGDIPEGYSVSREKKERFSLILESASTNQTSMYLCASSLFGGGRRTGELFFGEGSRLTVL.

At least ten counts were recorded for this clonotype. The rearrangement uses TRBV11-2 and TRBJ2-5; D is possibly TRBD2 (6 bases). Germline V lookup: CDR1 SGHAT, CDR2 FQNNGV. The CDR3 is made up of 15 amino acids. V gave up 0 bases and J gave up 5 bases, with 13 bases separating them. The CDR3, as DNA: TGTGCCAGCAGCTTAGATCTTGCGGGGAGGGAGACCCAGTACTTC. Amino acids: CASSLDLAGRETQYF.

This clonotype has at least ten counts. CDR3 in amino acids: CSAGKAGGNEQFF. The CDR3 region has the DNA TGCAGTGCTGGCAAAGCGGGGGGCAATGAGCAGTTCTTC. The V call is TRBV20-1, the J call TRBJ2-1; 9 nucleotides agree with TRBD2. The V gene's germline CDR1 is DFQATT and CDR2 SNEGSKA (reference sequence). This CDR3 contains 13 residues. V gave up 5 bases and J gave up 6 bases; unmatched junction bases: 5.

V is TRBV19 and J is TRBJ1-6, with TRBD1 matching over 11 bases. The CDR3 covers 16 residues. V shed 8 bases and J 1 base; nucleotides not matched to a gene: 4. CDR1 is LNHDA and CDR2 is SQIVND in the germline V gene (reference sequence). The CDR3 loop reads CASPGQGASYNSPLHF. Written as DNA, the CDR3 is TGTGCCAGTCCCGGACAGGGGGCTTCCTATAATTCACCCCTCCACTTT.

The chain has TRBV12-3 or TRBV12-4 and TRBJ1-2; D is ambiguous. The CDR3 contains 16 residues. Trimming removed 3 bases at V and 1 base at J, with 15 bases between. CDR3 nucleotide sequence: TGTGCCAGCAGTTTCTGGGGAACTTACCATAACTATGGCTACACCTTC. Its protein is CASSFWGTYHNYGYTF.

This clonotype was seen repeatedly, ten times or more. The rearrangement uses TRBV20-1 and TRBJ2-7; 8 bases agree with TRBD2. Germline V gene lookup returns CDR1 DFQATT and CDR2 SNEGSKA (reference sequence). Trimming cost V 5 bases and J 0 bases; bases outside gene matches: 12. The CDR3 is 16 amino acids. CDR3 in amino acids: CSAPREKSGGSYEQYF. The CDR3 bases are TGCAGTGCTCCTAGAGAGAAAAGCGGGGGCTCCTACGAGCAGTACTTC.

This chain joins TRBV28 and TRBJ2-2; possible D gene TRBD2, 6 bases. Trimming removed 5 bases from V and 2 bases from J, with 9 bases in between. Per the germline V gene, CDR1 is MDHEN and CDR2 is SYDVKM. The CDR3 is 14 residues long. Here the CDR3 DNA reads TGTGCCAGCAGTATTAGCGGAAACACCGGGGAGCTGTTTTTT. It specifies CASSISGNTGELFF.

This clonotype has at least ten counts. The CDR3 DNA follows: TGTGCCAGCAAAAATACAGGGGACTACGAGCAGTACTTC. Translation gives CASKNTGDYEQYF. V gene TRBV28 combines with J gene TRBJ2-7, with 7 bases fitting TRBD1. The CDR3 length is 13 residues. Trimming at V came to 7 bases and at J to 3 bases, leaving 6 bases not matched to a gene. The germline gives CDR1 MDHEN, CDR2 SYDVKM.

This clonotype has a handful of counts. V and J are TRBV14 and TRBJ2-2; perhaps TRBD2 as D (5 bases). Per germline, CDR1 SGHDN and CDR2 FVKESK. V lost 5 bases and J lost 4, with 14 bases in between. The CDR3 extends over 15 amino acids. This CDR3 reads CASSLLDRGTGELFF. CDR3 nucleotide sequence: TGTGCCAGCAGCTTGCTGGACCGGGGCACCGGGGAGCTGTTTTTT.

This clonotype occurred many times. The V call is TRBV2, the J call TRBJ1-1, with no clear D. Germline V lookup: CDR1 SNHLY, CDR2 FYNNEI. The CDR3 covers 11 residues. V lost 6 bases to trimming and J lost 5 bases, with 7 bases between them. CDR3 region: CASSLWTEAFF. The CDR3 nucleotides are TGTGCCAGCAGCTTGTGGACTGAAGCTTTCTTT.

This chain uses TRBV15 with TRBJ2-1, with TRBD2 matching over 9 bases. Trimming took 7 bases from V and 8 from J; bases not matched to a gene: 6. The length of the CDR3 is 13 residues. Germline loops: CDR1 LNHNV, CDR2 YYDKDF (reference sequence). The CDR3 reads CATTQRLADEQFF. DNA of the CDR3: TGTGCCACCACCCAGAGACTAGCGGATGAGCAGTTCTTC. Together with reference TRBV15 and TRBJ2-1, the CDR3 gives the full variable domain: DAMVIQNPRYQVTQFGKPVTLSCSQTLNHNVMYWYQQKSSQAPKLLFHYYDKDFNNEADTPDNFQSRRPNTSFCFLDIRSPGLGDTAMYLCATTQRLADEQFFGPGTRLTVL.

This clonotype was seen more than once but under ten times. V and J are TRBV11-2 and TRBJ2-3; TRBD2 matches 8 bases. Germline V gene sequence: CDR1 SGHAT, CDR2 FQNNGV. With 4 bases clipped from V and 5 bases from J, the junction kept 5 bases outside the gene matches. The CDR3 sequence is 14 residues long. The CDR3 DNA follows: TGTGCCAGCAGCTCCGGACTAGCCGGAGATACGCAGTATTTT. This codes for CASSSGLAGDTQYF.

This clonotype was observed many times. This chain uses TRBV30 with TRBJ2-2, with 11 nucleotides matching TRBD1. V lost 4 bases to trimming and J lost 3 bases; unmatched junction nucleotides: 1. Germline CDR1 reads GTSNPN; CDR2 reads SVGIG (reference sequence). The CDR3 is 14 amino acids. CDR3 protein: CAWKGQGDTGELFF. Here the CDR3 DNA reads TGTGCCTGGAAGGGACAGGGGGACACCGGGGAGCTGTTTTTT.

This clonotype was counted many times. The gene calls are TRBV20-1 and TRBJ2-1, with D possibly TRBD2 on 5 matching bases. CDR1 is DFQATT and CDR2 is SNEGSKA in the germline V gene (reference sequence). Trimming removed 6 bases at V and 8 bases at J, with 11 bases between. The length of the CDR3 is 11 residues. The CDR3 is CSAESGDEQFF. CDR3 sequence (DNA): TGCAGTGCCGAAAGCGGCGATGAGCAGTTCTTC.

This clonotype was seen repeatedly, ten times or more. This chain links TRBV6-1 with TRBJ1-2, with TRBD1 as a possible D gene (5 bases). Germline V gene lookup returns CDR1 MNHNS and CDR2 SASEGT. The CDR3 has 16 residues. The germline V and J ends were trimmed by 1 base and 3 bases, with 15 bases remaining between them. The CDR3 sequence is CASSEGPGSWDYGYTF. The CDR3 coding sequence is TGTGCCAGCAGTGAAGGGCCAGGGTCTTGGGACTATGGCTACACCTTC.

The V gene is TRBV3-1, the J gene TRBJ1-3, with a possible D match to TRBD1 (5 bases). Per the germline V gene, CDR1 is LGHDT and CDR2 is YNNKEL (reference sequence). The V gene lost 5 bases and the J gene lost 4 bases, with 9 bases spanning the gap. This CDR3 contains 13 residues. The CDR3 nucleotides are TGTGCCAGCAGCAGGGGATCAGGAAACACCATATATTTT. Residues: CASSRGSGNTIYF.

This clonotype has just a few counts. The rearrangement joins TRBV7-3 to TRBJ2-6, with 7 nucleotides matching TRBD1. Trimming cost V 5 bases and J 2 bases; bases outside gene matches: 6. Germline V gene sequence: CDR1 SGHTA, CDR2 FQGTGA. The CDR3 spans 16 residues. The CDR3 here is CASSALDRAGANVLTF. For the CDR3, the DNA is TGTGCCAGCAGCGCCCTCGACAGGGCTGGGGCCAACGTCCTGACTTTC.

The table lists this clonotype with a few counts. The chain employs TRBV7-9 and TRBJ2-7, with 10 positions matching TRBD1. This CDR3 is 14 amino acids long. V dropped 4 bases and J dropped 5; count of bases not matched to a gene: 5. Germline V gene lookup returns CDR1 SEHNR and CDR2 FQNEAQ (reference sequence). The CDR3 DNA reads as TGTGCCAGCAGCTCGGACAGGGGGAGGGACGAGCAGTACTTC. It codes for CASSSDRGRDEQYF.

This clonotype came up a few times. An end of the junction differs from the germline gene, which may be a read error. The chain joins TRBV7-7 to TRBJ2-3, with a tentative D call TRBD1 (5 bases). The CDR3 is made up of 14 amino acids. CDR1 and CDR2 from the germline V gene are SSHAT and FNYEAQ (reference sequence). The CDR3 region has the DNA TGTGCTAGCAGCCCGGACATGGTATCGGATACGCAGTATTTT. Translated: CASSPDMVSDTQYF.

This clonotype was observed many times. The chain has TRBV2 and TRBJ2-7; possibly TRBD1 or TRBD2 for D (5 bases each). In germline, CDR1 is SNHLY, CDR2 FYNNEI. Deletions cut 3 bases from V and 0 bases from J, with 9 bases between. This CDR3 has 14 residues. CDR3 residues: CASSDYGTSYEQYF. The CDR3 DNA reads as TGTGCCAGCAGTGACTACGGGACCTCCTACGAGCAGTACTTC.

This chain uses TRBV19 with TRBJ2-1; D is uncertain. This CDR3 spans 12 amino acids. The V gene lost 0 bases and the J gene lost 10 bases, with 7 bases spanning the gap. Germline lookup yields CDR1 LNHDA and CDR2 SQIVND (reference sequence). As DNA, the CDR3 is TGTGCCAGTAGTATAGACTCTGGGGAGCAGTTCTTC. It specifies CASSIDSGEQFF.